This is a list of T cell receptor beta chains from one sample in a study of cytomegalovirus exposure and HLA in healthy donors. Generated by immunoSEQ multiplex PCR, the TCRdb table keeps only in-frame clones and is missing some. The repertoire includes over 85,000 clones, 55% to 80% of them detected once, and around 4.8% sits in the top ten. Sequenced: PBMCs. Source of these receptors: a human donor in good health. CDR3s leave out the opening cysteine and the closing phenylalanine or tryptophan.

v_gene	len	j_gene	CDR3aa
TRBV5-1	12	TRBJ2-5	ASSFLQGGETQY
TRBV4-1	14	TRBJ2-1	ASSQLDIISYNEQF
TRBV5-1	13	TRBJ2-1	ASSLGQITYNEQF
TRBV5-1	13	TRBJ2-5	ASSSYPVTWETQY
TRBV27	13	TRBJ2-2	ASSLLQGPTGELF
TRBV27	12	TRBJ2-7	ASRPHTSSYEQY
TRBV11-2	13	TRBJ2-5	ASSLVTSAMETQY
TRBV28	11	TRBJ1-4	ASSFRVGEKLF
TRBV5-6	11	TRBJ2-3	ASSSTSSDTQY
TRBV14	14	TRBJ1-1	ASSQVGGAGYTEAF
TRBV28	13	TRBJ2-5	ASSSFWAGQETQY
TRBV5-1	12	TRBJ2-3	ASSLGDRVDTQY
TRBV4-2	15	TRBJ1-4	ASSQDFSGRRNEKLF
TRBV5-4	12	TRBJ2-3	ASSSQGGTDTQY
TRBV15	15	TRBJ2-1	ATSAYGLAVDYNEQF
TRBV9	14	TRBJ1-3	ASSPRPGTVGNTIY
TRBV5-4	14	TRBJ2-3	ASSSRTSGSLDTQY
TRBV29-1	9	TRBJ2-1	SGAEGDEQF
TRBV23-1	14	TRBJ2-1	ASRGTGASSYNEQF
TRBV7-3	12	TRBJ2-3	ASSLRGSTDTQY